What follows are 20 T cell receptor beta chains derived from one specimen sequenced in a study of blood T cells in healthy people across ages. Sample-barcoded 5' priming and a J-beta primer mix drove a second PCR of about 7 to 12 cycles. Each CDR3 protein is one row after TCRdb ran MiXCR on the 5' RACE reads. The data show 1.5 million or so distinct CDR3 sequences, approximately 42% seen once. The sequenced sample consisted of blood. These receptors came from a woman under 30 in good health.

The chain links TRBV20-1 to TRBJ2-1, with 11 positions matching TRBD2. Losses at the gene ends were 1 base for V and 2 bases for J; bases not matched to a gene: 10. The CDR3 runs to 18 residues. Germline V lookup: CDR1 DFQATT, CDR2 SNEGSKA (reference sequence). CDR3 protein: CSARVGSGRAPTYNEQFF. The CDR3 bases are TGCAGTGCTAGAGTTGGTAGCGGGAGGGCCCCTACCTACAATGAGCAGTTCTTC.

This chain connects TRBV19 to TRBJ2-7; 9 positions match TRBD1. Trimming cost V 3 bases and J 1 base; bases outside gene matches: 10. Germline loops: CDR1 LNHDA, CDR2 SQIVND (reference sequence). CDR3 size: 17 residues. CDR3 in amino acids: CASSIRRWTGESYEQYF. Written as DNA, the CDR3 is TGTGCCAGTAGTATCCGACGGTGGACAGGGGAATCCTACGAGCAGTACTTC.

Written as DNA, the CDR3 is TGTGCCAGCAGTTTTGGAATGGCGGGACCAGCCAAAAACATTCAGTACTTC. This translates into CASSFGMAGPAKNIQYF. This chain connects TRBV12-3 or TRBV12-4 to TRBJ2-4; weak D call: TRBD2 (6 bases). The CDR3 is 17 amino acids. V lost 3 bases to trimming and J lost 0 bases, with 15 bases between them.

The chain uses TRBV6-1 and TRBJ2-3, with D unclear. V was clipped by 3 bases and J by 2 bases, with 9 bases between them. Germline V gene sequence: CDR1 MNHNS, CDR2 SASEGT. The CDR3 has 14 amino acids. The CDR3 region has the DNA TGTGCCAGCAGTGATGATTTCCCCACAGATACGCAGTATTTT. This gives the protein CASSDDFPTDTQYF.

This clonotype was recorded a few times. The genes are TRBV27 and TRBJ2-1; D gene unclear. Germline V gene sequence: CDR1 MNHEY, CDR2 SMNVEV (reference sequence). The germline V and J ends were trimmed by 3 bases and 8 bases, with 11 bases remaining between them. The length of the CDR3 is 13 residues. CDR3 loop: CASSLGGDDEQFF. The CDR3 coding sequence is TGTGCCAGCAGTTTGGGCGGAGACGATGAGCAGTTCTTC.

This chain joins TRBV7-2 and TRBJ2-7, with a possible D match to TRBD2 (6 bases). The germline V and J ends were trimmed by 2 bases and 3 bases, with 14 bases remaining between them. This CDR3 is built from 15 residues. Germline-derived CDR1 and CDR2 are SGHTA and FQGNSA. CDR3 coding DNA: TGTGCCAGCAGCTTACCGGGGGTGAAAGGCTACGAGCAGTACTTC. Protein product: CASSLPGVKGYEQYF.

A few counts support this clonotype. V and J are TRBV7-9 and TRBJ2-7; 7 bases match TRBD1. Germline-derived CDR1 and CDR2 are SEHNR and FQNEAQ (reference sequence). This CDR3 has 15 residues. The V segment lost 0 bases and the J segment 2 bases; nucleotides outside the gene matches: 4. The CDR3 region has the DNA TGTGCCAGCAGCTTAGCCGCGACAGGGCCCTACGAGCAGTACTTC. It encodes CASSLAATGPYEQYF.

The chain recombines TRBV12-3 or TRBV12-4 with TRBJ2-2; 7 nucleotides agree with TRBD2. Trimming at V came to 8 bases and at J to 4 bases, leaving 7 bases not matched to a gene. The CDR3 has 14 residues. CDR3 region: CASQAGLPTGELFF. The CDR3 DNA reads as TGTGCCAGCCAAGCGGGGCTACCCACCGGGGAGCTGTTTTTT.

CDR3 sequence reads: CSVGQGLNQPQHF. CDR3 nucleotide sequence: TGCAGCGTTGGACAGGGACTCAATCAGCCCCAGCATTTT. The rearrangement links TRBV29-1 to TRBJ1-5; the match to TRBD1 covers 7 bases. The CDR3 has 13 residues. CDR1 and CDR2 (germline): SQVTM, ANQGSEA. The J segment lost 3 bases and the V segment lost 4 bases, leaving 3 bases of the junction unmatched.

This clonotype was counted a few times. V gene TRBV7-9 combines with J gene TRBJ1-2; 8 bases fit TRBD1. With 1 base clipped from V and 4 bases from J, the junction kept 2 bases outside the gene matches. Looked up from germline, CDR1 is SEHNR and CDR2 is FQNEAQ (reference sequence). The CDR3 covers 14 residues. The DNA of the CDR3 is TGTGCCAGCAGCTTAGGCGGGACAGGCTATGGCTACACCTTC. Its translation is CASSLGGTGYGYTF.

The CDR3 protein is CASSETVAGANVLTF. DNA of the CDR3: TGTGCCAGTAGCGAAACAGTTGCTGGGGCCAACGTCCTGACTTTC. The chain carries TRBV19 and TRBJ2-6; D call uncertain. Trimming took off 6 bases at V and 2 bases at J, with 11 bases between the two ends. The CDR3 sequence is 15 residues long. The germline CDR1 and CDR2 sequences are LNHDA and SQIVND (reference sequence).

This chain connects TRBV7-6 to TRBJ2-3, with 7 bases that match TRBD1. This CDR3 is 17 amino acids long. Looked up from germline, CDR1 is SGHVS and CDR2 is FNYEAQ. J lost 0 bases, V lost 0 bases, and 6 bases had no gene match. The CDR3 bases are TGTGCCAGCAGCTTAGCCCCTGGGACAGCGAGCACAGATACGCAGTATTTT. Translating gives CASSLAPGTASTDTQYF.

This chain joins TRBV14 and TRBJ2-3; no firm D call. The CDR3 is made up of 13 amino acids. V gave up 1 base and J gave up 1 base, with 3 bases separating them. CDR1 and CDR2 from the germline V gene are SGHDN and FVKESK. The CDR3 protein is CASSQVRTDTQYF. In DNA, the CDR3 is TGTGCCAGCAGCCAAGTTCGCACAGATACGCAGTATTTT.

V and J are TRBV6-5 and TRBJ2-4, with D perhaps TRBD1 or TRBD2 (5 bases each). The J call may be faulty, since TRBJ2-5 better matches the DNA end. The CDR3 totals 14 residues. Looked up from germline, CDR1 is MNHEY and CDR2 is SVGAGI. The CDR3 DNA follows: TGTGCCAGCAGTTATGGGGGAAAGGTGGAGACCCAGTACTTC. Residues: CASSYGGKVETQYF.

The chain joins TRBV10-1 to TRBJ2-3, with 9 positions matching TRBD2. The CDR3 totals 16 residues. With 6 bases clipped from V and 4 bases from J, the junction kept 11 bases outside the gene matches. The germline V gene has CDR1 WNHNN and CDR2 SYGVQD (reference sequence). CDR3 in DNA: TGCGCCAGCAGCCCTGGGCAGCGGGGGGATGCAGATACGCAGTATTTT. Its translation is CASSPGQRGDADTQYF.

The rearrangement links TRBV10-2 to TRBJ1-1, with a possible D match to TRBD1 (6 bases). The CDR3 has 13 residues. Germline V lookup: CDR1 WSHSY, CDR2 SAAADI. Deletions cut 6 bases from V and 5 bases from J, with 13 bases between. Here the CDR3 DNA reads TGCGCCAGCAGAGGGGGGGTAAGAACTGAAGCTTTCTTT. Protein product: CASRGGVRTEAFF.

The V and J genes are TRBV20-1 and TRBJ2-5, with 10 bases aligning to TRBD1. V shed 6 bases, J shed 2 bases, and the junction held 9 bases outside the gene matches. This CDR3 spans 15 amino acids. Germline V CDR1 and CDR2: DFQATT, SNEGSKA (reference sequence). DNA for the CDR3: TGCAGTGCCCAAAAGGGGACAGGGGAACAAGAGACCCAGTACTTC. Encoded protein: CSAQKGTGEQETQYF.

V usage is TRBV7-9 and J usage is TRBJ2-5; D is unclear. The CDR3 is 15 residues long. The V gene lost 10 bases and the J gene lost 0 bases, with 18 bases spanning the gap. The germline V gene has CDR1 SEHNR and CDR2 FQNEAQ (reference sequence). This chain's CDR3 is CANTPQLGNQETQYF. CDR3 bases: TGTGCCAACACCCCCCAGTTAGGGAACCAAGAGACCCAGTACTTC. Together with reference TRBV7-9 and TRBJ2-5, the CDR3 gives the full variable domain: DTGVSQNPRHKITKRGQNVTFRCDPISEHNRLYWYRQTLGQGPEFLTYFQNEAQLEKSRLLSDRFSAERPKGSFSTLEIQRTEQGDSAMYLCANTPQLGNQETQYFGPGTRLLVL.

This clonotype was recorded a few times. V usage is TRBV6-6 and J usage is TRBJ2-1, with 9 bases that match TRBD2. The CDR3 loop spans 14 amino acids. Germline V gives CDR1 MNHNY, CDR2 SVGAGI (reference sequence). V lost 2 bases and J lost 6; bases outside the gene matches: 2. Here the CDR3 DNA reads TGTGCCAGCAGTTACGTTAGCGGGAGCAATGAGCAGTTCTTC. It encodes CASSYVSGSNEQFF.

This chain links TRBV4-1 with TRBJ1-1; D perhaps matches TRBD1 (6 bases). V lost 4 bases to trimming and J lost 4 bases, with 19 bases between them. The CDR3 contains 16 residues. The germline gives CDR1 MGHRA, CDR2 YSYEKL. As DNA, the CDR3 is TGCGCCAGCAGCCCTAGATTTCAGGGGAGAAGCACTGAAGCTTTCTTT. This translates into CASSPRFQGRSTEAFF.